Each of the 25 T cell receptor beta chains below was sequenced from the same sample in a study of regulatory T cells in long-lasting Graves disease. Stated time point: newly diagnosed GD, antithyroid drugs for less than 3 months. With RNA extracted from PBMCs as input, the TCR library was made. CDR3 regions were amplified by Arm-PCR using iRepertoire HTBI primers to build TCR beta libraries. TCRdb reanalysed the multiplex PCR reads using MiXCR and keeps one entry per CDR3 protein. The table shows hundreds of thousands of distinct CDR3 sequences, with approximately 15% occurring only once. These data were also filed under a second study, of T cells in Graves' hyperthyroidism and ophthalmopathy.

Sequenced here: peripheral blood mononuclear cells (PBMCs), sampled at new diagnosis, from a patient treated with antithyroid drugs. The receptors shown here come from a woman between 25 and 40 years old with Graves disease.

This clonotype was recorded many times. This chain links TRBV28 with TRBJ1-6; 8 nucleotides align to TRBD1. This CDR3 contains 14 residues. Germline CDR1 reads MDHEN; CDR2 reads SYDVKM. With V trimmed by 3 bases and J by 8 bases, 3 bases remained unmatched. The CDR3 bases are TGTGCCAGCAGTTTTTTGACAGGGGATTCACCCCTCCACTTT. It translates to CASSFLTGDSPLHF.

V is TRBV19 and J is TRBJ2-7; perhaps D is TRBD1 or TRBD2 (5 bases each). This CDR3 contains 15 residues. The V and J ends lost 7 bases and 1 base respectively, with 17 bases between them. The V gene's germline CDR1 is LNHDA and CDR2 SQIVND (reference sequence). This CDR3 is CASTTTGTGSYEQYF. Here the CDR3 DNA reads TGTGCCAGTACAACGACCGGGACGGGGTCCTACGAGCAGTACTTC. Together with reference TRBV19 and TRBJ2-7, the CDR3 gives the full variable domain: DGGITQSPKYLFRKEGQNVTLSCEQNLNHDAMYWYRQDPGQGLRLIYYSQIVNDFQKGDIAEGYSVSREKKESFPLTVTSAQKNPTAFYLCASTTTGTGSYEQYFGPGTRLTVT.

This chain connects TRBV9 to TRBJ1-1; D uncertain. The ends were cut back, 6 bases at V and 0 bases at J, with 21 bases in the middle. This CDR3 spans 17 amino acids. CDR1 is SGDLS, CDR2 YYNGEE, per germline. The CDR3 DNA is TGTGCCAGCACCCCGACCGGCCAGGCTGATATGAACACTGAAGCTTTCTTT. Residues: CASTPTGQADMNTEAFF.

This clonotype was counted only a few times. The CDR3 nucleotides read TGTGCCAGCTCACCGGGGAGGGGAGACTACGAGCAGTACTTC. It codes for CASSPGRGDYEQYF. The chain joins TRBV18 to TRBJ2-7, with 7 positions matching TRBD2. The CDR3 is 14 residues long. Germline V gene sequence: CDR1 KGHSH, CDR2 LQKENI. V was clipped by 3 bases and J by 3 bases; unmatched bases: 5.

V gene TRBV18 combines with J gene TRBJ2-5; D gene ambiguous. Germline assignment: CDR1 KGHSH and CDR2 LQKENI. This CDR3 spans 12 amino acids. Trimming pared 2 bases from V and 5 bases from J, leaving 6 bases between. The CDR3 here is CASSPLKETQYF. DNA of the CDR3: TGTGCCAGCTCACCATTGAAGGAGACCCAGTACTTC.

This clonotype was seen many times. The V gene is TRBV19, the J gene TRBJ2-5, with D perhaps matching TRBD1 or TRBD2 (5 bases each). Germline V gives CDR1 LNHDA, CDR2 SQIVND (reference sequence). V lost 4 bases, J lost 2 bases, and 11 bases lay in between. The CDR3 spans 14 residues. CDR3 sequence: CASSTGRRQETQYF. For the CDR3, the DNA is TGTGCCAGTAGTACGGGACGGAGACAAGAGACCCAGTACTTC.

This clonotype was observed a few times. A junction boundary mismatches the germline segment, possibly from a read error. The chain uses TRBV7-9 and TRBJ2-3; 7 bases match TRBD2. The CDR3 spans 12 residues. CDR1 SEHNR and CDR2 FQNEAQ come from the germline V gene (reference sequence). The CDR3 DNA sequence: TGTGCCAGCAGATTAGCGGGAGATACGCAGTATTTT. Protein: CASRLAGDTQYF.

This clonotype was observed at least ten times. The chain couples TRBV27 to TRBJ2-1; 13 bases agree with TRBD2. Germline CDR1 and CDR2: MNHEY and SMNVEV (reference sequence). V lost 1 base and J lost 10; bases outside the gene matches: 10. This CDR3 comprises 17 residues. The CDR3 DNA follows: TGTGCCAGCAGTTTATACGCTCCGAGACTAGCGGGAGGAGAGCAGTTCTTC. It encodes CASSLYAPRLAGGEQFF.

This clonotype was recorded many times. The chain combines TRBV7-8 with TRBJ2-7; unclear D gene. Trimming pared 1 base from V and 4 bases from J, leaving 8 bases between. In germline, CDR1 is SGHVS, CDR2 FQNEAQ. This CDR3 contains 13 residues. CDR3 DNA sequence: TGTGCCAGCAGCTTAGGTCCTAATTACGAGCAGTACTTC. It codes for CASSLGPNYEQYF.

The sample holds a few counts of this clonotype. The V and J genes are TRBV9 and TRBJ2-7, with a tentative D call TRBD1 (6 bases). The CDR3 loop spans 13 amino acids. Germline assignment: CDR1 SGDLS and CDR2 YYNGEE. V was clipped by 3 bases and J by 0 bases, with 7 bases between them. CDR3 in amino acids: CASSAGDSYEQYF. The CDR3 coding sequence is TGTGCCAGCAGCGCAGGGGACTCCTACGAGCAGTACTTC.

There are many counts of this clonotype. The chain has TRBV28 and TRBJ1-3; TRBD1 matches 8 bases. The germline CDR1 and CDR2 sequences are MDHEN and SYDVKM. The CDR3 loop spans 16 amino acids. V was clipped by 3 bases and J by 1 base; unmatched bases: 5. CDR3 in amino acids: CASSFGTGQSGNTIYF. CDR3 nucleotide sequence: TGTGCCAGCAGTTTTGGGACAGGACAATCTGGAAACACCATATATTTT.

Notes on this clonotype: A single base is all that separates this from a far larger clone, so a read error is likely. The J gene is TRBJ1-5, the V gene TRBV11-2, with 8 bases that match TRBD1. Germline V gives CDR1 SGHAT, CDR2 FQNNGV. The ends lost 5 bases at V and 7 bases at J; junction bases unmatched: 10. This CDR3 region has 15 residues. This CDR3 is CASSRQGHARQPQHF. The CDR3, as DNA: TGTGCCAGCAGCCGACAGGGGCATGCTAGACAGCCCCAGCATTTT.

This clonotype was seen only a few times. V and J are TRBV19 and TRBJ1-2; D is unclear. This CDR3 is built from 15 residues. V was shortened by 3 bases and J by 6 bases, with 17 bases between the two germline ends. From germline, CDR1 is LNHDA and CDR2 SQIVND (reference sequence). CDR3 DNA: TGTGCCAGTAGTATGGTAGCCAGAGCCTCGGATGGCTACACCTTC. It specifies CASSMVARASDGYTF.

This clonotype was counted only a few times. This chain connects TRBV10-2 to TRBJ1-1, with D possibly matching TRBD1 (6 bases). The CDR3 has 14 amino acids. V lost 4 bases and J lost 6, with 15 bases in between. CDR1 is WSHSY, CDR2 SAAADI, per germline. CDR3 DNA: TGCGCCAGCAGTGGGCCTGAGGGGGGGCCTGAAGCTTTCTTT. The encoded protein is CASSGPEGGPEAFF.

This clonotype was observed many times. V gene TRBV7-9 combines with J gene TRBJ2-1, with D perhaps TRBD2 (6 bases). CDR1 and CDR2 from the germline V gene are SEHNR and FQNEAQ (reference sequence). V gave up 3 bases and J gave up 5 bases, with 11 bases separating them. CDR3 length: 14 residues. The CDR3 sequence is CASSFGGRDNEQFF. The CDR3 DNA sequence: TGTGCCAGCAGCTTCGGGGGTCGAGACAATGAGCAGTTCTTC. The full variable domain, with the rest looked up from reference TRBV7-9 and TRBJ2-1, is DTGVSQNPRHKITKRGQNVTFRCDPISEHNRLYWYRQTLGQGPEFLTYFQNEAQLEKSRLLSDRFSAERPKGSFSTLEIQRTEQGDSAMYLCASSFGGRDNEQFFGPGTRLTVL.

This clonotype was detected ten times or more. The J gene is TRBJ1-5, the V gene TRBV28; TRBD1 matches at 9 bases. This CDR3 is 16 amino acids long. Trimming cost V 2 bases and J 7 bases; bases outside gene matches: 9. CDR1 is MDHEN, CDR2 SYDVKM, per germline. The CDR3: CASSLRGQGIRQPQHF. The CDR3 DNA follows: TGTGCCAGCAGTTTACGGGGACAGGGAATTCGACAGCCCCAGCATTTT.

This clonotype was recorded many times. The gene calls are TRBV28 and TRBJ2-7; 7 bases line up with TRBD1. CDR3 length: 15 amino acids. J gave up 6 bases and V 1 base, and 9 bases lay outside the gene matches. Germline V gene sequence: CDR1 MDHEN, CDR2 SYDVKM. The CDR3 sequence is CASSLSSTGSREQYF. CDR3 nucleotide sequence: TGTGCCAGCAGTTTATCGTCGACAGGGTCGCGCGAGCAGTACTTC.

To note about this clonotype: A much more abundant neighbour one base away suggests this may be a read error. The chain carries TRBV12-3 or TRBV12-4 and TRBJ2-5; either TRBD1 or TRBD2 may supply D (5 bases each). The CDR3 contains 14 residues. CDR3 in amino acids: CASGQHLGIGTQCF. The CDR3 bases are TGTGCCAGCGGGCAACACCTCGGGATCGGGACCCAGTGCTTC.

The V and J genes are TRBV20-1 and TRBJ1-5; D uncertain. This CDR3 contains 15 residues. Germline lookup yields CDR1 DFQATT and CDR2 SNEGSKA (reference sequence). The V end lost 4 bases, the J end lost 2 bases, and 15 bases lay between the germline ends. Here the CDR3 reads CSAISRFGGNQPQHF. CDR3 coding DNA: TGCAGTGCTATCTCACGTTTCGGAGGCAATCAGCCCCAGCATTTT.

Points on this clonotype: The junction and the germline gene differ at one end; a read error may be behind it. The rearrangement joins TRBV28 to TRBJ2-4; D is ambiguous. Germline lookup yields CDR1 MDHEN and CDR2 SYDVKM. The CDR3 has 11 amino acids. CDR3 coding DNA: TGTGCCGGCAGTGAATTAGGTATTCAGTACTTC. Protein: CAGSELGIQYF. Variable domain in full (rest from reference TRBV28 and TRBJ2-4): DVKVTQSSRYLVKRTGEKVFLECVQDMDHENMFWYRQDPGLGLRLIYFSYDVKMKEKGDIPEGYSVSREKKERFSLILESASTNQTSMYLCAGSELGIQYFGAGTRLSVL.

This clonotype was recorded at least ten times. The chain links TRBV15 to TRBJ2-7, with no clear D. The germline gives CDR1 LNHNV, CDR2 YYDKDF (reference sequence). Trimming cost V 5 bases and J 0 bases, with 11 bases left between them. CDR3 length: 14 residues. The CDR3 here is CATSVGPSSYEQYF. CDR3 in DNA: TGTGCCACCAGCGTTGGGCCTAGCTCCTACGAGCAGTACTTC.

The chain combines TRBV2 with TRBJ2-3, with 9 bases matching TRBD1. CDR3 size: 19 residues. Trimming at V came to 5 bases and at J to 1 base, leaving 16 bases not matched to a gene. CDR1 is SNHLY and CDR2 is FYNNEI in the germline V gene. CDR3 in DNA: TGTGCCAGCAGTCCTCCGCTCGGGGGGACAGGGTCGGGCACAGATACGCAGTATTTT. This translates into CASSPPLGGTGSGTDTQYF.

This clonotype was counted between two and nine times. The chain uses TRBV28 and TRBJ1-2, with TRBD1 matching over 7 bases. CDR1 and CDR2 from the germline V gene are MDHEN and SYDVKM. The CDR3 is 15 residues long. The V gene end was trimmed by 1 base and the J gene end by 8 bases; junction bases not matched to a gene: 10. Here the CDR3 DNA reads TGTGCCAGCAGTTTATCGCCCCGACAGGGTAAAGGCTACACCTTC. Translation gives CASSLSPRQGKGYTF.

This clonotype occurred many times. V is TRBV28 and J is TRBJ2-3; tentative D call: TRBD2 (6 bases). Germline V lookup: CDR1 MDHEN, CDR2 SYDVKM. Trimming stripped 5 bases from V and 6 bases from J, with 15 bases between. The CDR3 spans 14 residues. CDR3 in DNA: TGTGCCAGCAGTATACTAGCAAAGTCGGATACGCAGTATTTT. Translation gives CASSILAKSDTQYF.

This clonotype was picked up a small number of times. V gene TRBV12-5 combines with J gene TRBJ2-7, with 7 positions matching TRBD1. The V segment lost 7 bases and the J segment 5 bases; nucleotides outside the gene matches: 11. Germline lookup yields CDR1 LGHNT and CDR2 FRNRAP. The CDR3 totals 14 residues. In DNA, the CDR3 is TGTGCTAGTGCCAGGGGGAAACGGGCAAACGAGCAGTACTTC. Its translation is CASARGKRANEQYF.